The 18 T cell receptor beta chains below all came from one sample that was sequenced in a study of cytomegalovirus exposure and HLA in healthy donors. Primers: 60 Vbeta forward and 13 Jbeta reverse. Clones were sequenced by immunoSEQ multiplex PCR, and TCRdb holds only the in-frame ones, with some missing. The sample lists around 110,000 clones, 79% occurring once. Specimen: PBMCs. These receptor sequences come from a man aged 25 to 40 in good health and CMV-seropositive.

The V and J genes are TRBV15 and TRBJ2-1; TRBD2 might be the D (6 bases). V was pared by 0 bases and J by 0 bases, with 15 bases between. The CDR3 runs 18 residues. From germline, CDR1 is LNHNV and CDR2 YYDKDF (reference sequence). The CDR3 region has the DNA TGTGCCACCAGCAGAGATAATGTCGCGGGGCTCTCCTACAATGAGCAGTTCTTC. Translation gives CATSRDNVAGLSYNEQFF.

The rearrangement links TRBV9 to TRBJ1-1; 9 bases fit TRBD1. V lost 7 bases to trimming and J lost 0 bases; unmatched junction nucleotides: 4. Germline CDR1 reads SGDLS; CDR2 reads YYNGEE. CDR3 size: 14 residues. CDR3 in amino acids: CASGQGPVNTEAFF. The CDR3 DNA reads TGTGCCAGCGGACAGGGGCCGGTGAACACTGAAGCTTTCTTT.

The CDR3 protein is CASSFSSGGINNEQFF. In DNA, the CDR3 is TGTGCCAGCAGCTTTTCTAGCGGGGGGATTAACAATGAGCAGTTCTTC. This chain uses TRBV7-3 with TRBJ2-1; 11 nucleotides agree with TRBD2. Trimming cost V 3 bases and J 5 bases; bases outside gene matches: 6. The V gene's germline CDR1 is SGHTA and CDR2 FQGTGA. The CDR3 length is 16 residues.

The genes are TRBV6-1 and TRBJ2-7; D is uncertain. CDR1 is MNHNS, CDR2 SASEGT, per germline. V lost 0 bases and J 7 bases, leaving 4 bases between the germline ends. The CDR3 spans 11 residues. The CDR3 DNA reads TGTGCCAGCAGTGAAGCGCGGGAGCAGTACTTC. Its translation: CASSEAREQYF.

The V call is TRBV7-6, the J call TRBJ2-5; TRBD2 is a possible D gene (7 bases). Germline V gene sequence: CDR1 SGHVS, CDR2 FNYEAQ. This CDR3 has 15 residues. The V end lost 1 base, the J end lost 5 bases, and 14 bases lay between the germline ends. The chain's CDR3 is CASSLVGGADETQYF. The CDR3 region has the DNA TGTGCCAGCAGCTTAGTTGGGGGGGCGGACGAGACCCAGTACTTC. The whole variable domain, filled in from reference TRBV7-6 and TRBJ2-5, reads GAGVSQSPRYKVTKRGQDVALRCDPISGHVSLYWYRQALGQGPEFLTYFNYEAQQDKSGLPNDRFSAERPEGSISTLTIQRTEQRDSAMYRCASSLVGGADETQYFGPGTRLLVL.

This chain links TRBV5-1 with TRBJ2-7; 7 bases agree with TRBD1. V dropped 4 bases and J dropped 3; count of bases not matched to a gene: 4. Germline CDR1 reads SGHRS; CDR2 reads YFSETQ. The CDR3 is 13 residues long. The CDR3 nucleotides read TGCGCCAGCAGCCCCGCAGGGGGCTACGAGCAGTACTTC. Its protein product is CASSPAGGYEQYF.

The J gene is TRBJ1-1, the V gene TRBV15, with 8 bases aligning to TRBD1. Germline-derived CDR1 and CDR2 are LNHNV and YYDKDF (reference sequence). V lost 2 bases to trimming and J lost 3 bases; unmatched junction nucleotides: 5. The CDR3 contains 15 residues. The CDR3: CATSRSDRGHTEAFF. CDR3 sequence (DNA): TGTGCCACCAGCAGAAGTGACAGGGGCCACACTGAAGCTTTCTTT.

The chain recombines TRBV9 with TRBJ2-7, with D maybe TRBD1 (6 bases). Looked up from germline, CDR1 is SGDLS and CDR2 is YYNGEE. The ends were cut back, 4 bases at V and 3 bases at J, with 14 bases in the middle. The CDR3 is 14 residues long. The chain's CDR3 is CASSFRQADYEQYF. The DNA for the CDR3 is TGTGCCAGCAGCTTCCGACAGGCCGACTACGAGCAGTACTTC.

The chain has TRBV14 and TRBJ1-3, with D perhaps TRBD1 (6 bases). Germline assignment: CDR1 SGHDN and CDR2 FVKESK. This CDR3 is built from 14 residues. The V end lost 4 bases, the J end lost 0 bases, and 7 bases lay between the germline ends. This chain's CDR3 is CASSLTGSGNTIYF. The CDR3 DNA reads as TGTGCCAGCAGCCTGACAGGCTCTGGAAACACCATATATTTT.

The V and J genes are TRBV5-1 and TRBJ2-3; 9 bases map to TRBD2. There are 16 residues in the CDR3. Germline V gives CDR1 SGHRS, CDR2 YFSETQ. Losses at the gene ends were 1 base for V and 5 bases for J; bases not matched to a gene: 8. CDR3 bases: TGCGCCAGCAGCTTGATCGGGACTAGCTTGGGAGATACGCAGTATTTT. It codes for CASSLIGTSLGDTQYF.

This clone was detected a few times. V usage is TRBV7-8 and J usage is TRBJ1-2, with 7 bases identical to TRBD1. CDR1 is SGHVS and CDR2 is FQNEAQ in the germline V gene. The ends lost 3 bases at V and 8 bases at J; junction bases unmatched: 12. The CDR3 has 15 residues. The CDR3, as DNA: TGTGCCAGCAGCTTTCGATCTAGACAGGGAAGGGGCTACACCTTC. This gives the protein CASSFRSRQGRGYTF.

The gene calls are TRBV21-1 and TRBJ2-5; TRBD1, the table's D call, lacks a check against the DNA. TRBV21-1 counts as a pseudogene. The CDR3 length is 16 residues. CDR3 sequence (DNA): TGTGCCAGCAGCAAAGTAAGGGCAGGGGGCGAGGAGACCCAGTACTTC. Translation gives CASSKVRAGGEETQYF.

The chain carries TRBV2 and TRBJ2-1, with a weak D call TRBD2 (5 bases). From germline, CDR1 is SNHLY and CDR2 FYNNEI. The CDR3 consists of 13 residues. V lost 4 bases and J 8 bases, leaving 12 bases between the germline ends. The CDR3 coding sequence is TGTGCCAGCAGTGTGCGTCTAGCCTATGAGCAGTTCTTC. Translated, it gives CASSVRLAYEQFF.

The chain recombines TRBV14 with TRBJ1-3; D remains unclear. Germline CDR1 reads SGHDN; CDR2 reads FVKESK. The CDR3 contains 15 residues. Trimming removed 6 bases from V and 0 bases from J, with 12 bases in between. This chain's CDR3 is CASSKVHLSGNTIYF. CDR3 coding DNA: TGTGCCAGCAGTAAAGTACATCTCTCTGGAAACACCATATATTTT.

This clone showed up just a few times. V usage is TRBV5-4 and J usage is TRBJ2-1, with D possibly TRBD2 on 6 matching bases. V was clipped by 4 bases and J by 8 bases, with 19 bases between them. The germline CDR1 and CDR2 sequences are SGHNT and YYREEE (reference sequence). This CDR3 is built from 15 residues. CDR3 loop: CASSQPGLRSDEQFF. For the CDR3, the DNA is TGTGCCAGCAGCCAACCGGGACTTCGGTCGGATGAGCAGTTCTTC.

The chain is built from TRBV27 and TRBJ1-4, with D possibly TRBD1 on 5 matching bases. This CDR3 has 15 residues. Per germline, CDR1 MNHEY and CDR2 SMNVEV (reference sequence). With 6 bases removed from V and 4 bases from J, the gap between germline ends came to 15 bases. The CDR3 sequence: CASRKAGRGNEKLFF. CDR3 DNA: TGTGCCAGCAGAAAGGCGGGACGGGGTAATGAAAAACTGTTTTTT.

CDR3: CASSLSLQGAYEQYF. The CDR3 coding sequence is TGTGCCAGCAGTTTATCTCTCCAGGGTGCCTACGAGCAGTACTTC. The rearrangement joins TRBV28 to TRBJ2-7; D might be TRBD1 (5 bases). The ends were cut back, 1 base at V and 2 bases at J, with 12 bases in the middle. Germline loops: CDR1 MDHEN, CDR2 SYDVKM. CDR3 size: 15 residues.

To note about this clone: The sample has other DNA sequences that encode this CDR3 too. V usage is TRBV27 and J usage is TRBJ2-5, with D unresolved. Deletions cut 2 bases from V and 0 bases from J, with 7 bases between. The germline V gene has CDR1 MNHEY and CDR2 SMNVEV (reference sequence). CDR3 length: 14 amino acids. The CDR3 loop is CASSLRGYQETQYF. The CDR3 DNA reads as TGTGCCAGCAGTTTAAGAGGCTACCAAGAGACCCAGTACTTC.